This T cell receptor (beta chain) was observed in a study of cytomegalovirus exposure and HLA in healthy donors. V was pared by 5 bases and J by 3 bases, with 6 bases of the junction left unmatched. Germline CDR1 is LGHNA and CDR2 is YNFKEQ. The CDR3 spans 14 residues. Study-wide findings and caveats: Versus the approximately 670-donor mean, an Asian-associated ancestry cluster reportedly showed fewer N-insertions in a later analysis. More clonal expansion characterized HLA-associated TCR beta chains than equally common others in a later analysis.

Remarks on this clone: Its target is unknown.

The PCR was carried out with 60 Vbeta primers and 13 Jbeta primers. Only in-frame clones appear in the TCRdb table, and some are missing; sequencing was by immunoSEQ multiplex PCR. The sample yields 50,000 to 60,000 clones, 70% to 80% seen once. The TCR was taken from a woman aged 40 to 55 in good health and CMV-seropositive. Sample: PBMCs. The genes are TRBV4-2 and TRBJ1-1; 7 positions match TRBD1. The CDR3 DNA follows: TGTGCCAGCAGCACAGGGGATCCCGACACTGAAGCTTTCTTT. Its protein is CASSTGDPDTEAFF.